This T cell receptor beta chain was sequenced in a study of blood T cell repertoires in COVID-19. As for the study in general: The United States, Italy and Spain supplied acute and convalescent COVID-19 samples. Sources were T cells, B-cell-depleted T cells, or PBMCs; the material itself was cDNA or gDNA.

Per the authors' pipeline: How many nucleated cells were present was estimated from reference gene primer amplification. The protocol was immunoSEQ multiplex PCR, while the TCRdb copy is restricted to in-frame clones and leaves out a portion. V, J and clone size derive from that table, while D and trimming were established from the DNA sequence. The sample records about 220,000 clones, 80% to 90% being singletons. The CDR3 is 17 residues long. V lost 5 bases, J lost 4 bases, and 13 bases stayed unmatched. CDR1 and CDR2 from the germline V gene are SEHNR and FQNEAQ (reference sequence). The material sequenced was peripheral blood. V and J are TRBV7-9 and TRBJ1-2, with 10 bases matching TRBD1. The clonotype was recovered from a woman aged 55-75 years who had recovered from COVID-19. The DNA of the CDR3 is TGTGCCAGCAGCCCCGACGGGACAGGGGTGCATCTCTATGGCTACACCTTC. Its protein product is CASSPDGTGVHLYGYTF.